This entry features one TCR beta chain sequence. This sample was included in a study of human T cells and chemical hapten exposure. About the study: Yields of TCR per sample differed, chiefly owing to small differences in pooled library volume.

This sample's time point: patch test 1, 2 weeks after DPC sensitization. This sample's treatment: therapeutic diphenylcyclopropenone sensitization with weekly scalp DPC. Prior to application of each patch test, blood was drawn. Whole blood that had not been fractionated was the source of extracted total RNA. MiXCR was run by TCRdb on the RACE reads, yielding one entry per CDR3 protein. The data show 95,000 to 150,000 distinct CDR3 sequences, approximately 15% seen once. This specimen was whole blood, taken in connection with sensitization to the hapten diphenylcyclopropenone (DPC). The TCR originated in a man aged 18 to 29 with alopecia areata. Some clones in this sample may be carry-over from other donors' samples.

Here the CDR3 reads CAISPTLSTEAFF. Here the CDR3 DNA reads TGTGCCATCAGCCCCACATTGAGCACTGAAGCTTTCTTT. The chain has TRBV10-3 and TRBJ1-1; D unresolved. The CDR3 length is 13 residues. Per the germline V gene, CDR1 is ENHRY and CDR2 is SYGVKD. V was shortened by 6 bases and J by 4 bases, with 12 bases between the two germline ends.